A selection of T cell receptor beta chains follows, all from one sample in a study of blood T cell repertoires in COVID-19. Using immunoSEQ multiplex PCR, the repertoire was profiled, and TCRdb retains in-frame clones only, with some absent. The table lists 30,000 to 35,000 clones, over 90% of them singletons. The specimen sequenced was peripheral blood. These receptors were collected from a human donor in a cohort sampled during active COVID-19. CDR3s include the opening cysteine and the closing phenylalanine or tryptophan. D genes are given only for firm matches. The size entry is marked missing in some rows and otherwise reads once, few, many or a size class.

v_gene: TRBV6-7
j_gene: TRBJ2-5
d_gene: TRBD1
abundance: -
CDR3aa: CASSYSGVAGDRDNNQETQYF
CDR3nt: TGTGCCAGCAGTTACTCGGGCGTTGCGGGGGACAGGGATAATAACCAAGAGACCCAGTACTTC

v_gene: TRBV19
j_gene: TRBJ2-2
d_gene: TRBD2
abundance: -
CDR3aa: CASSIYSGTYTGELFF
CDR3nt: TGTGCCAGTAGTATATATAGCGGGACTTACACCGGGGAGCTGTTTTTT

v_gene: TRBV7-9
j_gene: TRBJ2-7
d_gene: TRBD1
abundance: -
CDR3aa: CASSSQGARGSYEQYF
CDR3nt: TGTGCCAGCAGTTCACAGGGGGCGCGGGGTTCCTACGAGCAGTACTTC

v_gene: TRBV7-8
j_gene: TRBJ2-7
d_gene: -
abundance: -
CDR3aa: CASSLGAGNGYEQYF
CDR3nt: TGTGCCAGCAGCTTAGGCGCGGGGAATGGCTACGAGCAGTACTTC

v_gene: TRBV10-3
j_gene: TRBJ2-7
d_gene: TRBD1
abundance: -
CDR3aa: CATQTGNEQYF
CDR3nt: TGTGCCACTCAGACAGGGAACGAGCAGTACTTC

v_gene: TRBV19
j_gene: TRBJ1-2
d_gene: -
abundance: -
CDR3aa: CASSLGAPLGYTF
CDR3nt: TGTGCCAGTAGCCTGGGGGCCCCCCTTGGCTACACCTTC

v_gene: TRBV3-1/TRBV3-2
j_gene: TRBJ2-3
d_gene: TRBD2
abundance: -
CDR3aa: CASGKTSGARDTQYF
CDR3nt: TGTGCCAGCGGAAAGACTAGCGGGGCCCGAGATACGCAGTATTTT

v_gene: TRBV3-1/TRBV3-2
j_gene: TRBJ2-5
d_gene: TRBD2
abundance: -
CDR3aa: CASSHGLAGGPETQYF
CDR3nt: TGTGCCAGCAGCCACGGACTAGCGGGAGGCCCTGAGACCCAGTACTTC

v_gene: TRBV12-3/TRBV12-4
j_gene: TRBJ2-7
d_gene: -
abundance: -
CDR3aa: CASSNSYEQYF
CDR3nt: TGTGCCAGCAGCAACTCCTACGAGCAGTACTTC

v_gene: TRBV20-1
j_gene: TRBJ2-1
d_gene: TRBD2
abundance: -
CDR3aa: CSASRGWRGGHDEFF
CDR3nt: TGCAGTGCTAGTCGAGGGTGGCGGGGGGGCCATGACGAGTTCTTC

v_gene: TRBV18
j_gene: TRBJ2-3
d_gene: -
abundance: -
CDR3aa: CASSPAGASTDTQYF
CDR3nt: TGTGCCAGCTCACCGGCGGGGGCCAGCACAGATACGCAGTATTTT

v_gene: TRBV18
j_gene: TRBJ1-1
d_gene: -
abundance: -
CDR3aa: CASSPNTGLNTEAFF
CDR3nt: TGTGCCAGCTCACCTAATACAGGGTTGAACACTGAAGCTTTCTTT

v_gene: TRBV11-3
j_gene: TRBJ1-1
d_gene: -
abundance: -
CDR3aa: CASSLDGAEAFF
CDR3nt: TGTGCCAGCAGCTTAGACGGAGCTGAAGCTTTCTTT

v_gene: TRBV7-6
j_gene: TRBJ2-1
d_gene: TRBD1
abundance: -
CDR3aa: CASSLSSGGEIWNEQFF
CDR3nt: TGTGCCAGCAGCTTATCCTCAGGGGGCGAAATTTGGAATGAGCAGTTCTTC

v_gene: TRBV7-2
j_gene: TRBJ2-5
d_gene: -
abundance: -
CDR3aa: CASSLRLEIQETQYF
CDR3nt: TGTGCCAGCAGCTTAAGACTGGAGATCCAAGAGACCCAGTACTTC

v_gene: TRBV5-6
j_gene: TRBJ1-6
d_gene: TRBD1
abundance: -
CDR3aa: CASSPTGQGYSPLHF
CDR3nt: TGTGCCAGCAGCCCCACGGGACAGGGGTATTCACCCCTCCACTTT

v_gene: TRBV9
j_gene: TRBJ1-1
d_gene: TRBD1
abundance: -
CDR3aa: CASSVGAGGQGTEAFF
CDR3nt: TGTGCCAGCAGCGTAGGGGCAGGGGGCCAGGGGACTGAAGCTTTCTTT

v_gene: TRBV14
j_gene: TRBJ2-3
d_gene: -
abundance: -
CDR3aa: CASSHMYGILTDTQYF
CDR3nt: TGTGCCAGCAGCCATATGTACGGGATACTCACAGATACGCAGTATTTT

v_gene: TRBV2
j_gene: TRBJ1-1
d_gene: TRBD1
abundance: -
CDR3aa: CASSDPMTGEAGAFF
CDR3nt: TGTGCCAGCAGTGACCCCATGACAGGGGAGGCAGGGGCTTTCTTT

v_gene: TRBV15
j_gene: TRBJ1-2
d_gene: TRBD1
abundance: -
CDR3aa: CATSSAGGYGYTF
CDR3nt: TGTGCCACCAGCAGCGCAGGGGGCTATGGCTACACCTTC

v_gene: TRBV3-1/TRBV3-2
j_gene: TRBJ2-7
d_gene: TRBD2
abundance: -
CDR3aa: CASSQDWGRGGSGEQYF
CDR3nt: TGTGCCAGCAGCCAAGATTGGGGCCGGGGAGGGTCCGGCGAGCAGTACTTC

v_gene: TRBV15
j_gene: TRBJ1-1
d_gene: -
abundance: -
CDR3aa: CATSRDRTRRNTEAFF
CDR3nt: TGTGCCACCAGCAGGGATAGGACAAGGAGGAACACTGAAGCTTTCTTT

v_gene: TRBV28
j_gene: TRBJ2-3
d_gene: -
abundance: -
CDR3aa: CASSLGLGAGTDTQYF
CDR3nt: TGTGCCAGCAGTTTAGGACTTGGAGCAGGAACAGATACGCAGTATTTT

v_gene: TRBV5-4
j_gene: TRBJ1-6
d_gene: TRBD1
abundance: -
CDR3aa: CASSHGQGSYNSPLHF
CDR3nt: TGTGCCAGCAGCCACGGACAGGGCTCCTATAATTCACCCCTCCACTTT

v_gene: TRBV4-1
j_gene: TRBJ1-1
d_gene: TRBD1
abundance: -
CDR3aa: CASSQGQGWTTEAFF
CDR3nt: TGCGCCAGCAGCCAAGGACAGGGATGGACAACTGAAGCTTTCTTT

v_gene: TRBV27
j_gene: TRBJ1-2
d_gene: TRBD1
abundance: -
CDR3aa: CASSLHGGTGDPYGYTF
CDR3nt: TGTGCCAGCAGTCTCCACGGAGGGACAGGGGACCCCTATGGCTACACCTTC

v_gene: TRBV2
j_gene: TRBJ1-2
d_gene: -
abundance: -
CDR3aa: CASSDESYGYTF
CDR3nt: TGTGCCAGCAGTGACGAGTCCTATGGCTACACCTTC

v_gene: TRBV21-1
j_gene: TRBJ1-6
d_gene: -
abundance: -
CDR3aa: CASSGTAEVFSYNSPLHF
CDR3nt: TGTGCCAGCTCCGGGACAGCAGAAGTATTCTCCTATAATTCACCCCTCCACTTT

v_gene: TRBV6-1
j_gene: TRBJ1-5
d_gene: -
abundance: -
CDR3aa: CASSDFSAGQGNQPQHF
CDR3nt: TGTGCCAGCAGTGACTTCTCGGCGGGGCAGGGCAATCAGCCCCAGCATTTT

v_gene: TRBV5-5
j_gene: TRBJ2-3
d_gene: TRBD2
abundance: -
CDR3aa: CASSYGSGVSTDTQYF
CDR3nt: TGTGCCAGCAGCTACGGTAGCGGGGTTAGCACAGATACGCAGTATTTT

v_gene: TRBV11-2
j_gene: TRBJ1-2
d_gene: -
abundance: -
CDR3aa: CASSLRGRDVNYGYTF
CDR3nt: TGTGCCAGCAGCTTACGAGGGAGGGACGTTAACTATGGCTACACCTTC

v_gene: TRBV7-8
j_gene: TRBJ1-1
d_gene: -
abundance: -
CDR3aa: CASSAQGEAFF
CDR3nt: TGTGCCAGCAGCGCGCAGGGAGAAGCTTTCTTT

v_gene: TRBV19
j_gene: TRBJ2-1
d_gene: TRBD1
abundance: -
CDR3aa: CASSIRDSSYNEQFF
CDR3nt: TGTGCCAGTAGTATACGGGACAGCTCCTACAATGAGCAGTTCTTC

v_gene: TRBV4-1
j_gene: TRBJ1-1
d_gene: -
abundance: -
CDR3aa: CASKTVAGDTEAFF
CDR3nt: TGCGCCAGCAAAACCGTAGCCGGAGACACTGAAGCTTTCTTT

v_gene: TRBV5-1
j_gene: TRBJ2-3
d_gene: -
abundance: once
CDR3aa: CASSGSRGSDTQYF
CDR3nt: TGCGCCAGCAGTGGTAGCCGAGGGTCAGATACGCAGTATTTT

v_gene: TRBV19
j_gene: TRBJ1-1
d_gene: -
abundance: -
CDR3aa: CASTQATGGNTEAFF
CDR3nt: TGTGCCAGTACTCAAGCGACCGGAGGTAACACTGAAGCTTTCTTT

v_gene: TRBV19
j_gene: TRBJ2-1
d_gene: -
abundance: -
CDR3aa: CASSIKRIDEQFF
CDR3nt: TGTGCCAGTAGTATTAAGCGTATCGATGAGCAGTTCTTC

v_gene: TRBV12-3/TRBV12-4
j_gene: TRBJ2-7
d_gene: -
abundance: -
CDR3aa: CASSPRGAHEQYF
CDR3nt: TGTGCCAGCAGTCCCAGGGGGGCCCACGAGCAGTACTTC

v_gene: TRBV4-2
j_gene: TRBJ1-1
d_gene: -
abundance: once
CDR3aa: CASSQALGAEAFF
CDR3nt: TGTGCCAGCAGCCAAGCATTAGGGGCTGAAGCTTTCTTT

v_gene: TRBV30
j_gene: TRBJ1-2
d_gene: TRBD1
abundance: -
CDR3aa: CAWSVGGPYGYTF
CDR3nt: TGTGCCTGGAGTGTAGGGGGCCCCTATGGCTACACCTTC

v_gene: TRBV6-1
j_gene: TRBJ2-7
d_gene: TRBD1
abundance: -
CDR3aa: CASSATLGTDVSYEQYF
CDR3nt: TGTGCCAGCAGTGCAACCCTGGGGACAGACGTTTCCTACGAGCAGTACTTC

v_gene: TRBV10-3
j_gene: TRBJ2-3
d_gene: -
abundance: -
CDR3aa: CAISGAGIREDTQYF
CDR3nt: TGTGCCATCAGTGGGGCGGGGATTAGGGAGGATACGCAGTATTTT

v_gene: TRBV25-1
j_gene: TRBJ1-5
d_gene: -
abundance: -
CDR3aa: CASSDGGGGNQPQHF
CDR3nt: TGTGCCAGCAGTGATGGGGGAGGGGGCAATCAGCCCCAGCATTTT

v_gene: TRBV7-9
j_gene: TRBJ1-5
d_gene: TRBD1
abundance: -
CDR3aa: CASSPGQGFSNQPQHF
CDR3nt: TGTGCCAGCAGCCCCGGACAGGGGTTTAGCAATCAGCCCCAGCATTTT

v_gene: TRBV7-6
j_gene: TRBJ1-1
d_gene: TRBD1
abundance: once
CDR3aa: CASSPGQGTEAFF
CDR3nt: TGTGCCAGCAGCCCGGGACAGGGCACTGAAGCTTTCTTT

v_gene: TRBV19
j_gene: TRBJ2-4
d_gene: -
abundance: once
CDR3aa: CASSTRVMVPLGKNIQYF
CDR3nt: TGTGCCAGTAGTACGAGGGTAATGGTCCCACTTGGCAAAAACATTCAGTACTTC

v_gene: TRBV11-2
j_gene: TRBJ2-3
d_gene: -
abundance: -
CDR3aa: CASSRGLMGSSTDTQYF
CDR3nt: TGTGCCAGCAGCCGAGGACTAATGGGTAGCAGCACAGATACGCAGTATTTT

v_gene: TRBV6-2/TRBV6-3
j_gene: TRBJ2-1
d_gene: -
abundance: -
CDR3aa: CASSYALRLDRKDNEQFF
CDR3nt: TGTGCCAGCAGTTACGCTCTCCGCCTAGACAGGAAAGACAATGAGCAGTTCTTC

v_gene: TRBV5-1
j_gene: TRBJ2-7
d_gene: TRBD2
abundance: -
CDR3aa: CASSLQRLTSGTYEQYF
CDR3nt: TGCGCCAGCAGCTTACAACGTCTGACTAGCGGTACCTACGAGCAGTACTTC

v_gene: TRBV27
j_gene: TRBJ1-1
d_gene: -
abundance: -
CDR3aa: CASSLWGERLNTEAFF
CDR3nt: TGTGCCAGCAGTTTATGGGGGGAGCGCTTGAACACTGAAGCTTTCTTT

v_gene: TRBV6-1
j_gene: TRBJ1-6
d_gene: -
abundance: -
CDR3aa: CASSDPDRTYNSPLHF
CDR3nt: TGTGCCAGCAGTGACCCGGACAGAACGTATAATTCACCCCTCCACTTT

v_gene: TRBV2
j_gene: TRBJ2-7
d_gene: TRBD2
abundance: few
CDR3aa: CASSWTSGAYEQYF
CDR3nt: TGTGCCAGCAGCTGGACTAGCGGGGCCTACGAGCAGTACTTC

v_gene: TRBV5-6
j_gene: TRBJ2-1
d_gene: -
abundance: -
CDR3aa: CASSLQGYNEQFF
CDR3nt: TGTGCCAGCAGCTTGCAGGGGTACAATGAGCAGTTCTTC

v_gene: TRBV13
j_gene: TRBJ2-7
d_gene: -
abundance: -
CDR3aa: CASSLGQVPYEQYF
CDR3nt: TGTGCCAGCAGCTTAGGCCAGGTACCCTACGAGCAGTACTTC

v_gene: TRBV6-5
j_gene: TRBJ1-5
d_gene: -
abundance: -
CDR3aa: CASSSRDGGDQPQHF
CDR3nt: TGTGCCAGCAGTAGCCGGGACGGCGGGGATCAGCCCCAGCATTTT

v_gene: TRBV29-1
j_gene: TRBJ2-7
d_gene: -
abundance: few
CDR3aa: CSVEDKERGREYEQYF
CDR3nt: TGCAGCGTTGAAGATAAGGAGAGGGGGAGGGAATACGAGCAGTACTTC

v_gene: TRBV2
j_gene: TRBJ2-5
d_gene: -
abundance: -
CDR3aa: CASSTLTDQETQYF
CDR3nt: TGTGCCAGCAGTACACTAACTGACCAAGAGACCCAGTACTTC